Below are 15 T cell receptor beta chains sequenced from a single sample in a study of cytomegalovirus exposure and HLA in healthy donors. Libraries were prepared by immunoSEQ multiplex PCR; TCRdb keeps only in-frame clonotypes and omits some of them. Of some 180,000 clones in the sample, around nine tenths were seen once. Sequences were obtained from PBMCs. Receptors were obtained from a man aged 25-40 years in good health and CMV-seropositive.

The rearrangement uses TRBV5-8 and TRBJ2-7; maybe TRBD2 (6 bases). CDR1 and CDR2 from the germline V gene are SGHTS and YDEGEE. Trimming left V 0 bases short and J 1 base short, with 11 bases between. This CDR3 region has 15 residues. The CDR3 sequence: CASSLAGEVSYEQYF. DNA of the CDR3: TGTGCCAGCAGCTTGGCCGGGGAGGTTTCCTACGAGCAGTACTTC.

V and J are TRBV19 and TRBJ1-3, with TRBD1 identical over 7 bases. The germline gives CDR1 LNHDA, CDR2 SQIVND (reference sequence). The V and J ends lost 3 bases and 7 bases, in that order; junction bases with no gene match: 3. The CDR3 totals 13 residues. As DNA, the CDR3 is TGTGCCAGTAGTATCCAGGGGGAGAACACCATATATTTT. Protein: CASSIQGENTIYF.

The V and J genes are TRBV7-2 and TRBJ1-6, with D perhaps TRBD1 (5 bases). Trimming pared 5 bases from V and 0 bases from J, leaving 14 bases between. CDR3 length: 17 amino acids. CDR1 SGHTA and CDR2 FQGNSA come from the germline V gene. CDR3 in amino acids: CASSPRRGSSYNSPLHF. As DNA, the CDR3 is TGTGCCAGCAGCCCTCGGCGGGGGAGCTCCTATAATTCACCCCTCCACTTT.

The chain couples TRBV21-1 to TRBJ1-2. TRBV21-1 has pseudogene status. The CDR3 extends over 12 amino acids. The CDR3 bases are TGTGCCAGCAGCGATACACGGACGTTCTACACCTTC. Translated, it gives CASSDTRTFYTF.

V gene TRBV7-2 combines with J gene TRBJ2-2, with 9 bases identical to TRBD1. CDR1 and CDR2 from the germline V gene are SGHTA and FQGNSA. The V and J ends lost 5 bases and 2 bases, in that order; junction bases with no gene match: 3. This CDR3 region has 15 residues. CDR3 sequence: CASSRDRANTGELFF. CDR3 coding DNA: TGTGCCAGCAGCAGGGACAGGGCAAACACCGGGGAGCTGTTTTTT.

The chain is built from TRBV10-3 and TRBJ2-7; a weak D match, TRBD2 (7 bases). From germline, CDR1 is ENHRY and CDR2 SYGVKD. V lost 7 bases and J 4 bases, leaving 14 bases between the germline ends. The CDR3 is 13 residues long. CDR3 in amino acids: CAIKGEGLYEQYF. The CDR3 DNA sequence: TGTGCCATCAAGGGGGAGGGGTTATACGAGCAGTACTTC.

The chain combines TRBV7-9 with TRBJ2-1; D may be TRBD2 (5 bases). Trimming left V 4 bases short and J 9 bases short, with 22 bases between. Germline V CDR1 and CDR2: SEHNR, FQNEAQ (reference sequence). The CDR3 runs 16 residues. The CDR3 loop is CASSSIIPTERAEQFF. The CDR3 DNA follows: TGTGCCAGCAGCTCCATTATACCTACAGAGAGGGCTGAGCAGTTCTTC.

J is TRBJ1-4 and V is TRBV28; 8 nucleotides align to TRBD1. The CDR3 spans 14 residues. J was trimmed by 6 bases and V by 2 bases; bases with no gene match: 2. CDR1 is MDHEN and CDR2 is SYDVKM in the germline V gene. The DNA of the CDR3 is TGTGCCAGCAGTTTAGGGACAGGCGATGAAAAACTGTTTTTT. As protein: CASSLGTGDEKLFF.

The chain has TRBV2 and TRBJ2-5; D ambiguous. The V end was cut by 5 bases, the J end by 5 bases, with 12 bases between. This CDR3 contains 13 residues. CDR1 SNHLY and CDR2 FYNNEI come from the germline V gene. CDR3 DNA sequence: TGTGCCAGCAGTATGAATTTACCGGAGACCCAGTACTTC. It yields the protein CASSMNLPETQYF. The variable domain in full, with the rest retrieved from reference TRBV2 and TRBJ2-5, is EPEVTQTPSHQVTQMGQEVILRCVPISNHLYFYWYRQILGQKVEFLVSFYNNEISEKSEIFDDQFSVERPDGSNFTLKIRSTKLEDSAMYFCASSMNLPETQYFGPGTRLLVL.

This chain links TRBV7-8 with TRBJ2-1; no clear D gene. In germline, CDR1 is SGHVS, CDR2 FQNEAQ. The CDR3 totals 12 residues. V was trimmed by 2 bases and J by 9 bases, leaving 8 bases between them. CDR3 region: CASSLSYVEQFF. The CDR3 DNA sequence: TGTGCCAGCAGCTTAAGTTACGTTGAGCAGTTCTTC.

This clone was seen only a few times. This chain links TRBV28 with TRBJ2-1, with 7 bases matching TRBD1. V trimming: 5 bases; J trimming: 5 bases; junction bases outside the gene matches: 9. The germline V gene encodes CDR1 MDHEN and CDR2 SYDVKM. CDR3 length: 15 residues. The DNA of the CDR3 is TGTGCCAGCAGTCAATCCCGGGACAGACACAATGAGCAGTTCTTC. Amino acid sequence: CASSQSRDRHNEQFF.

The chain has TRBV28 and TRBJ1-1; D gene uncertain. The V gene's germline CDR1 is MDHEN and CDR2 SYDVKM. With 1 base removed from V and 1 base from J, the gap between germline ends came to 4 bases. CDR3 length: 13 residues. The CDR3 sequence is CASSLSANTEAFF. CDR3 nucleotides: TGTGCCAGCAGTTTATCAGCGAACACTGAAGCTTTCTTT. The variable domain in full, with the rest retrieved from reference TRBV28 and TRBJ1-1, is DVKVTQSSRYLVKRTGEKVFLECVQDMDHENMFWYRQDPGLGLRLIYFSYDVKMKEKGDIPEGYSVSREKKERFSLILESASTNQTSMYLCASSLSANTEAFFGQGTRLTVV.

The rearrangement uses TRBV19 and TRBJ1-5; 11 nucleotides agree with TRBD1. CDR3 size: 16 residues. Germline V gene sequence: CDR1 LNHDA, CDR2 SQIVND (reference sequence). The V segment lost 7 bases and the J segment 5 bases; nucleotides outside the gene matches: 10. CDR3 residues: CASNSAGTGGYQPQHF. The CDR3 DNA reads TGTGCCAGTAATTCAGCCGGGACAGGGGGTTATCAGCCCCAGCATTTT.

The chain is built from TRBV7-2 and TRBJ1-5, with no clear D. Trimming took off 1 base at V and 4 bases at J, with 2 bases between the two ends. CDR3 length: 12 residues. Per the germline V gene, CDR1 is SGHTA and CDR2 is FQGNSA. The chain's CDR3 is CASSLENQPQHF. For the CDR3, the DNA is TGTGCCAGCAGCTTAGAGAATCAGCCCCAGCATTTT.

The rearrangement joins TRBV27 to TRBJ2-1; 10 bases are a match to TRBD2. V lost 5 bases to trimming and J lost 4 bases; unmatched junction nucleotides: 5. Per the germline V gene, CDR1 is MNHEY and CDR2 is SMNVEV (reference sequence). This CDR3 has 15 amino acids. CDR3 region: CASSPTSGVYNEQFF. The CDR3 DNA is TGTGCCAGCAGTCCCACTAGCGGGGTATACAATGAGCAGTTCTTC.